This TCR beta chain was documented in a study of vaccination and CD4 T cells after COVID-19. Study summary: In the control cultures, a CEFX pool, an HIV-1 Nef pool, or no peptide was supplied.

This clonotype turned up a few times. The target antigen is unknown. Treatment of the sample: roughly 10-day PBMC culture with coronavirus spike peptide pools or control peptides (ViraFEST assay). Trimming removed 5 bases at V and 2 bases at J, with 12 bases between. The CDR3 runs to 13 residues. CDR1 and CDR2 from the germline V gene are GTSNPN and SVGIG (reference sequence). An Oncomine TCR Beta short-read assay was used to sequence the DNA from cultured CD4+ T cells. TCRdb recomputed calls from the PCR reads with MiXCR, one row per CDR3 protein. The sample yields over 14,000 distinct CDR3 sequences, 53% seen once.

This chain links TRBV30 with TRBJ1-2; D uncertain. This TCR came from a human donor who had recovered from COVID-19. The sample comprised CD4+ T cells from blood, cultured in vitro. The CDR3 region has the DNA TGTGCCTGGCCCCCCACAAGGAACTATGGCTACACCTTC. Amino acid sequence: CAWPPTRNYGYTF. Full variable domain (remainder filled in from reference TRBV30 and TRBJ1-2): SQTIHQWPATLVQPVGSPLSLECTVEGTSNPNLYWYRQAAGRGLQLLFYSVGIGQISSEVPQNLSASRPQDRQFILSSKKLLLSDSGFYLCAWPPTRNYGYTFGSGTRLTVV.